This TCR beta chain is drawn from a study of identical twins (dated by TCRdb to 2015 to 2016). For context, the study as a whole: To test whether fetal clonotypes persist, this study deep-sequenced TCR alpha and beta repertoires from monozygotic twins, from unrelated adults of various ages, and from cord blood. To rule out contamination, the twin experiments were replicated at different times with different library preparation protocols. Here is what the overall study found, with its caveats: Invariant T cells such as MAIT and iNKT could partly confound zero-insertion analyses, though diverse VJ usage argued against this for most clonotypes. Recombination models systematically underestimated out-of-frame TCR alpha sharing in monozygotic twins but agreed with sharing between unrelated individuals. Out-of-frame TCR alpha sequences shared between twins showed an excess of low generation-probability sequences compared with coincidental sharing between unrelated individuals. Because the same donors could not be followed over many years, the conclusions relied on cross-sectional statistical analysis. A weaker excess of twin sharing was found in beta out-of-frame sequences because the signal-to-noise ratio was lowered by fewer shared sequences. Abundant cord blood beta clonotypes had fewer insertions, young adult naive repertoires showed a similar but weaker trend, and memory repertoires showed no such trend.

Comments on this clonotype: Its antigen remains unidentified. No quality values exist for individual bases; no much larger clone is one base distant.

All donors were healthy Caucasians. Three pairs of female monozygotic twins, all aged roughly 18 to 29 years, were included in the twin cohort. CD4+ and CD8+ T cell populations were isolated with positive isolation kits from Invitrogen. The library was produced with 5' RACE. Sequencing was performed on an Illumina HiSeq 2000. A universal primer binding site was added through template switching, and the final cDNA carried a unique molecular identifier so that TCR cDNA molecules could be counted accurately. Specific primers in the conserved constant-segment region were used to synthesize first-strand cDNA for TCR alpha and beta chains. To control for contamination, each cDNA library was double barcoded with a SMART-Mk sample barcode plus Illumina barcodes. TruSeq adapter sequences along with Illumina sample barcodes were introduced in two successive PCR steps. Sequencing of the TCR alpha and beta cDNA libraries was done on the Illumina HiSeq platform using custom primers. From the authors' description of their analysis: Raw reads were processed with MiGEC to extract unique molecular identifiers, and MiXCR was used to determine CDR3 positions. Recombination models were inferred per individual with the repgenHMM and IGoR tools using an EM algorithm. Shared clonotypes were analyzed with the tcR package in R, and sharing was normalized by the product of cloneset sizes. Out-of-frame nonproductive sequences were analyzed to study raw recombination free of thymic and clonal selection effects. TCRdb reanalyzed the raw reads on its own, using fastp at Q25 for trimming and MiXCR for clone calling, and kept in-frame beta chains. Every entry covers one CDR3 protein and lists the most common genes and DNA from its rows. The V and J calls and clone size come from TCRdb's table, not from the authors' own analysis. This sample holds approximately 500,000 distinct CDR3 sequences; 24% were observed only once. The biggest ten clones account for about 2.7% of the sample.

CDR1 SGHTA and CDR2 FQGNSA were looked up in the germline V gene. The CDR3 starts with the cysteine, ends with the phenylalanine, and has 17 residues. The only DNA kept is the CDR3, 51 bases in frame from the first base. V drops 7 bases and J drops 2 bases, leaving 21 bases in between. The same sample was also studied in work on T cells expressing NK-cell markers. As the second study states: In sorted CD3+CD56+NKG2C+, CD3+CD56+NKG2C- and CD3+CD56-NKG2C+ T-cell subsets from 7 or 8 donors, TCR beta-chain repertoires were profiled. Among the eight sequenced donors, only one was HCMV-seronegative, while the other seven were HCMV-seropositive. In several experiments an anti-gammadeltaTCR antibody was added to restrict sorting to alphabetaTCR-expressing T cells. In six donors, the dominant CD3+CD56+NKG2C+ clonotypes ranked among the top 10 CD8+ clonotypes, making up 1.0-7.0% of CD8+ T cells. Those dominant clonotypes were again the most abundant among CD3+CD56-NKG2C+ cells in a few donors, at roughly 25-65%. Whether the expanded NKG2C-expressing T cell clones were specific for HCMV antigens was left unclear. The study sequenced eight donors, all healthy volunteers chosen at random: three men and five women. HCMV serostatus was determined by detecting HCMV-specific IgG in serum with a commercial ELISA kit. MIGEC handled demultiplexing of the reads and grouping by UMI, while MiTCR was used to assemble and quantify clonotypes. Only TCR cDNA sequences supported by at least two reads were kept to exclude erroneous sequences. The tcR package was used for downstream repertoire analysis, with clonotypes matched between fractions based on CDR3 nucleotide sequence plus V segment. VDJmatch was used to annotate antigen specificity against VDJdb, with one amino acid substitution in CDR3 permitted.

The sample taken for sequencing was CD4+ T cells sorted from blood. This clonotype originated in a woman aged 18 to 35 in good health. This receptor chain uses TRBV7-2 and TRBJ2-1; matching of 6 bases hints at TRBD2 as the D gene. The nucleotide sequence reads as follows: TGTGCCAGCACCCCAAGGAGTCGGGGGTCGACCTACAATGAGCAGTTCTTC. This is translated as CASTPRSRGSTYNEQFF.